These 26 T cell receptor beta chains were all obtained from the same sample, sequenced in a study of response to subunit inactivated influenza vaccine. TCRdb itself ran the RT-PCR reads through MiXCR, one entry per CDR3 protein. The profile shows 800,000 or so distinct CDR3 sequences, around 20% of them singletons. Specimen: PBMCs from blood, collected approximately 5 days after vaccination. The receptors here all came from a man in his fifties who received an inactivated influenza vaccine.

This clonotype has a handful of counts. The chain joins TRBV7-9 to TRBJ1-4; D gene unclear. V was cut by 5 bases and J by 8 bases, with 18 bases left in between. CDR3 size: 15 residues. Germline V gene lookup returns CDR1 SEHNR and CDR2 FQNEAQ (reference sequence). The CDR3 spells CASSRRVDQQEKLFF. CDR3 bases: TGTGCCAGCAGCCGGAGAGTCGATCAACAGGAAAAACTGTTTTTT.

V usage is TRBV7-6 and J usage is TRBJ1-2; D possibly corresponds to TRBD1 (6 bases). The germline V and J ends were trimmed by 5 bases and 8 bases, with 18 bases remaining between them. The germline gives CDR1 SGHVS, CDR2 FNYEAQ. CDR3 size: 14 residues. CDR3 loop: CASSPLHREEGYTF. The CDR3 DNA follows: TGTGCCAGCAGCCCACTCCACAGGGAAGAGGGCTACACCTTC.

CDR3 loop: CSVDSTGWQETQYF. CDR3 DNA sequence: TGCAGCGTTGATAGCACGGGGTGGCAAGAGACCCAGTACTTC. The chain couples TRBV29-1 to TRBJ2-5; a weak D match, TRBD2 (5 bases). From germline, CDR1 is SQVTM and CDR2 ANQGSEA. Trimming stripped 3 bases from V and 2 bases from J, with 13 bases between. CDR3 length: 14 residues.

This clonotype occurred a few times. The chain recombines TRBV4-1 with TRBJ1-5; D is perhaps TRBD1 (6 bases). Between the trimmed V and J ends, which lost 0 bases and 4 bases, there was a span of 10 bases. From germline, CDR1 is MGHRA and CDR2 YSYEKL. The CDR3 contains 15 residues. The CDR3 nucleotides read TGCGCCAGCAGCCAAGAAGGAACAGGGAATCAGCCCCAGCATTTT. It encodes CASSQEGTGNQPQHF.

DNA for the CDR3: TGTGCCAGCAGTCCGACAGGGACTTTCTACGAGCAGTACTTC. This translates into CASSPTGTFYEQYF. The V call is TRBV5-6, the J call TRBJ2-7; maybe TRBD1 (7 bases). The length of the CDR3 is 14 residues. The germline gives CDR1 SGHDT, CDR2 YYEEEE. The V end lost 5 bases, the J end lost 3 bases, and 15 bases lay between the germline ends. Drawing the rest from reference TRBV5-6 and TRBJ2-7, the complete variable domain is DAGVTQSPTHLIKTRGQQVTLRCSPKSGHDTVSWYQQALGQGPQFIFQYYEEEERQRGNFPDRFSGHQFPNYSSELNVNALLLGDSALYLCASSPTGTFYEQYFGPGTRLTVT.

The chain recombines TRBV4-2 with TRBJ1-2; 9 nucleotides agree with TRBD1. This CDR3 contains 16 residues. Germline trimming cut 0 bases from V and 5 bases from J; bases unmatched to any gene: 7. Germline V gene lookup returns CDR1 LGHNA and CDR2 YNFKEQ. The CDR3 reads CASSQDGTGGRYGYTF. The CDR3 DNA follows: TGTGCCAGCAGCCAAGATGGTACAGGGGGCCGGTATGGCTACACCTTC.

This clonotype has more than one count but fewer than ten. CDR3: CSAKSTGPYNEQFF. The CDR3 DNA is TGCAGTGCAAAATCGACAGGGCCCTACAATGAGCAGTTCTTC. The genes are TRBV20-1 and TRBJ2-1; 7 bases line up with TRBD1. Germline trimming cut 6 bases from V and 2 bases from J; bases unmatched to any gene: 7. The CDR3 sequence is 14 residues long. The V gene's germline CDR1 is DFQATT and CDR2 SNEGSKA (reference sequence).

The chain links TRBV7-8 to TRBJ2-5; D not certain. Trimming removed 2 bases from V and 3 bases from J, with 10 bases in between. Per the germline V gene, CDR1 is SGHVS and CDR2 is FQNEAQ. The CDR3 sequence is 14 residues long. This CDR3 reads CASSLQAPKETQYF. The CDR3 region has the DNA TGTGCCAGCAGCTTACAGGCCCCTAAAGAGACCCAGTACTTC.

This clonotype has just a few counts. The rearrangement uses TRBV10-3 and TRBJ2-5, with a weak D call TRBD2 (5 bases). This CDR3 has 16 amino acids. Germline CDR1 is ENHRY and CDR2 is SYGVKD. V was clipped by 11 bases and J by 2 bases, with 24 bases between them. The CDR3 sequence: CAPEAWVSVGQETQYF. The DNA of the CDR3 is TGTGCCCCCGAAGCTTGGGTTAGCGTTGGACAAGAGACCCAGTACTTC.

In this sample, this clonotype turned up a few times. The rearrangement links TRBV5-1 to TRBJ2-3; no clear D gene. Germline lookup yields CDR1 SGHRS and CDR2 YFSETQ. This CDR3 region has 13 residues. V lost 4 bases and J 4 bases, leaving 10 bases between the germline ends. As DNA, the CDR3 is TGCGCCAGCAGCCCAGTCAGATCAGATACGCAGTATTTT. Amino acids: CASSPVRSDTQYF.

This clonotype was seen only a few times. The gene calls are TRBV7-2 and TRBJ2-7; D is unresolved. The CDR3 length is 14 residues. With 1 base removed from V and 4 bases from J, the gap between germline ends came to 11 bases. Germline V gene sequence: CDR1 SGHTA, CDR2 FQGNSA. The DNA of the CDR3 is TGTGCCAGCAGCTTAGGCGGTACCCAGTACGAGCAGTACTTC. Translation gives CASSLGGTQYEQYF.

This clonotype has more than one count but fewer than ten. V and J are TRBV5-6 and TRBJ2-5, with 10 bases matching TRBD1. The J segment lost 2 bases and the V segment lost 1 base, leaving 5 bases of the junction unmatched. CDR3 length equals 16 residues. CDR1 and CDR2 from the germline V gene are SGHDT and YYEEEE. The CDR3 coding sequence is TGTGCCAGCAGCTTGAATTGGGACAGGGGACAAGAGACCCAGTACTTC. It encodes CASSLNWDRGQETQYF.

This clonotype was recorded a few times. The chain carries TRBV5-1 and TRBJ2-1; 10 bases map to TRBD1. Germline V gene lookup returns CDR1 SGHRS and CDR2 YFSETQ. Germline trimming cut 4 bases from V and 6 bases from J; bases unmatched to any gene: 7. This CDR3 has 15 amino acids. CDR3: CASSRGQGGFNEQFF. In nucleotides, the CDR3 is TGCGCCAGCAGCCGTGGACAGGGGGGATTCAATGAGCAGTTCTTC.

This clonotype occurred a few times. This chain connects TRBV20-1 to TRBJ1-1; D is possibly TRBD1 (6 bases). Trimming removed 4 bases at V and 5 bases at J, with 14 bases between. The CDR3 extends over 13 amino acids. CDR1 and CDR2 (germline): DFQATT, SNEGSKA (reference sequence). The DNA for the CDR3 is TGCAGTGCTAAGCCAGGGGCCCGAACTGAAGCTTTCTTT. As protein: CSAKPGARTEAFF.

Only a few counts were recorded for this clonotype. This chain joins TRBV9 and TRBJ2-7, with D possibly being TRBD1 (7 bases). Germline-derived CDR1 and CDR2 are SGDLS and YYNGEE. Trimming stripped 4 bases from V and 2 bases from J, with 16 bases between. The CDR3 spans 15 residues. The CDR3 DNA follows: TGTGCCAGCAGCCCAGGGGGAGGAGAGACCTACGAGCAGTACTTC. This codes for CASSPGGGETYEQYF.

This clonotype has at least ten counts. The J gene is TRBJ2-1, the V gene TRBV15; 7 bases are shared with TRBD1. The V gene end was trimmed by 0 bases and the J gene end by 2 bases; junction bases not matched to a gene: 4. CDR1 is LNHNV, CDR2 YYDKDF, per germline (reference sequence). The CDR3 runs to 16 residues. CDR3 coding DNA: TGTGCCACCAGCAGAGATAGAGGGGGCCCCTACAATGAGCAGTTCTTC. It specifies CATSRDRGGPYNEQFF.

This clonotype was seen a handful of times. The V gene is TRBV6-2 or TRBV6-3, the J gene TRBJ2-7; D is uncertain. This CDR3 region has 13 residues. The germline CDR1 and CDR2 sequences are MNHEY and SVGEGT. V was trimmed by 3 bases and J by 1 base, leaving 7 bases between them. CDR3 residues: CASSYYPSYEQYF. Here the CDR3 DNA reads TGTGCCAGCAGTTATTACCCTTCCTACGAGCAGTACTTC.

V is TRBV7-9 and J is TRBJ2-2; 7 positions match TRBD1. The ends lost 5 bases at V and 0 bases at J; junction bases unmatched: 9. CDR3 length: 17 amino acids. CDR1 and CDR2 from the germline V gene are SEHNR and FQNEAQ (reference sequence). CDR3 in amino acids: CASSLPTGTANTGELFF. CDR3 sequence (DNA): TGTGCCAGCAGCCTCCCGACCGGGACAGCGAACACCGGGGAGCTGTTTTTT.

This chain uses TRBV7-2 with TRBJ2-4; perhaps TRBD2 as D (5 bases). Between the trimmed V and J ends, which lost 5 bases and 14 bases, there was a span of 19 bases. This CDR3 spans 13 amino acids. The germline gives CDR1 SGHTA, CDR2 FQGNSA. CDR3 DNA sequence: TGTGCCAGCAGCCACAGCGATGGAGGAAGGGAGTACTTC. Residues: CASSHSDGGREYF. The complete variable domain, with remaining parts taken from reference TRBV7-2 and TRBJ2-4, reads GAGVSQSPSNKVTEKGKDVELRCDPISGHTALYWYRQSLGQGLEFLIYFQGNSAPDKSGLPSDRFSAERTGGSVSTLTIQRTQQEDSAVYLCASSHSDGGREYFGAGTRLSVL.

The chain is built from TRBV28 and TRBJ2-3, with 12 bases that match TRBD2. V trimming: 7 bases; J trimming: 6 bases; junction bases outside the gene matches: 2. Germline-derived CDR1 and CDR2 are MDHEN and SYDVKM. This CDR3 has 13 amino acids. The CDR3 sequence: CASNTSGRDTQYF. CDR3 sequence (DNA): TGTGCCAGCAATACTAGCGGGAGGGATACGCAGTATTTT.

This clonotype was seen only a few times. V usage is TRBV20-1 and J usage is TRBJ1-1; D call uncertain. The CDR3 is 13 amino acids. CDR1 is DFQATT, CDR2 SNEGSKA, per germline (reference sequence). V was cut by 6 bases and J by 0 bases, with 11 bases left in between. The DNA of the CDR3 is TGCAGTGCCCTGGATATAATGAACACTGAAGCTTTCTTT. It encodes CSALDIMNTEAFF.

The chain links TRBV19 to TRBJ1-2; D uncertain. The CDR3 runs 14 residues. Germline V gives CDR1 LNHDA, CDR2 SQIVND (reference sequence). V was shortened by 6 bases and J by 4 bases, with 15 bases between the two germline ends. The CDR3 DNA is TGTGCCAGTAGGAGAAGGGAATTAGGCTATGGCTACACCTTC. This codes for CASRRRELGYGYTF. The full variable domain, completed using reference TRBV19 and TRBJ1-2, is DGGITQSPKYLFRKEGQNVTLSCEQNLNHDAMYWYRQDPGQGLRLIYYSQIVNDFQKGDIAEGYSVSREKKESFPLTVTSAQKNPTAFYLCASRRRELGYGYTFGSGTRLTVV.

This clonotype was seen a few times. A junction end diverges from the germline sequence, so it may reflect a read error. The chain combines TRBV9 with TRBJ2-6; D might be TRBD1 (5 bases). Germline CDR1 is SGDLS and CDR2 is YYNGEE. The CDR3 sequence is 14 residues long. The CDR3 coding sequence is TGTGCCAGCAGCGTATCCATTGGGGCCAACGTCCTTACTTTC. Its protein is CASSVSIGANVLTF.

The J gene is TRBJ2-2, the V gene TRBV4-2; TRBD2 might be the D (5 bases). CDR3 length: 15 residues. CDR1 and CDR2 from the germline V gene are LGHNA and YNFKEQ. Trimming cost V 4 bases and J 7 bases, with 16 bases left between them. The CDR3 protein is CASSLTDGNFGELFF. For the CDR3, the DNA is TGTGCCAGCAGCCTAACCGACGGGAACTTCGGGGAGCTGTTTTTT.

This clonotype has ten or more counts. The rearrangement joins TRBV20-1 to TRBJ2-1, with a tentative D call TRBD1 (6 bases). The V end was cut by 6 bases, the J end by 1 base, with 13 bases between. This CDR3 has 14 amino acids. In germline, CDR1 is DFQATT, CDR2 SNEGSKA (reference sequence). The CDR3 nucleotides are TGCAGTGCCTCTACACAGGGATCCTACAATGAGCAGTTCTTC. Encoded protein: CSASTQGSYNEQFF.

This clonotype was observed a handful of times. The genes are TRBV3-1 and TRBJ2-1; 8 bases fit TRBD2. CDR3 size: 14 residues. Trimming cost V 4 bases and J 6 bases; bases outside gene matches: 5. The germline V gene has CDR1 LGHDT and CDR2 YNNKEL (reference sequence). The CDR3 spells CASSLGTRSNEQFF. CDR3 DNA: TGTGCCAGCAGCCTCGGGACTAGGTCCAATGAGCAGTTCTTC.